The 32 T cell receptor beta chains below were found in one sample sequenced in a study of OX40 agonist ivuxolimab in advanced cancers. Libraries were prepared by immunoSEQ multiplex PCR; TCRdb keeps only in-frame clonotypes and omits some of them. The data hold approximately 82,000 clones, with approximately 82% observed a single time. The specimen was CD4+ or CD8+ T cells sorted from blood, collected in a trial of the OX40 agonist ivuxolimab. These TCRs come from an adult with an advanced solid tumor such as melanoma, head and neck, liver or kidney cancer.

The chain joins TRBV11-1 to TRBJ2-2; D possibly corresponds to TRBD1 (5 bases). Germline V gene sequence: CDR1 SGHAT, CDR2 FQDESV (reference sequence). Trimming removed 3 bases at V and 6 bases at J, with 8 bases between. The CDR3 length is 13 residues. The CDR3: CASSLMGPGELFF. DNA of the CDR3: TGTGCCAGCAGCTTGATGGGGCCCGGGGAGCTGTTTTTT.

On this clone itself: The junction does not match germline at one end; this may be a read error. The rearrangement uses TRBV7-7 and TRBJ2-3; 16 positions match TRBD2. The CDR3 is made up of 16 amino acids. The V gene's germline CDR1 is SSHAT and CDR2 FNYEAQ (reference sequence). In DNA form, the CDR3 reads TGTGCTAGCAGCTTGGGACTAGCGGGGGGGCGGGATACGCAGTATTTT. This encodes CASSLGLAGGRDTQYF. The complete variable domain, with remaining parts taken from reference TRBV7-7 and TRBJ2-3, reads GAGVSQSPRYKVTKRGQDVTLRCDPISSHATLYWYQQALGQGPEFLTYFNYEAQPDKSGLPSDRFSAERPEGSISTLTIQRTEQRDSAMYRCASSLGLAGGRDTQYFGPGTRLTVL.

In this sample, this clone turned up once. The J gene is TRBJ2-1, the V gene TRBV27; D is possibly TRBD2 (6 bases). Per the germline V gene, CDR1 is MNHEY and CDR2 is SMNVEV (reference sequence). V was pared by 6 bases and J by 9 bases, with 21 bases between. This CDR3 is 15 amino acids long. This chain's CDR3 is CASSSGGYPKREQFF. The CDR3, as DNA: TGTGCCAGCAGCTCCGGAGGGTACCCCAAGCGTGAGCAGTTCTTC.

The chain uses TRBV7-2 and TRBJ2-7; maybe TRBD2 (6 bases). From germline, CDR1 is SGHTA and CDR2 FQGNSA. The CDR3 covers 16 residues. Trimming cost V 3 bases and J 5 bases, with 20 bases left between them. Here the CDR3 reads CASSFAGTLPSDEQYF. The DNA of the CDR3 is TGTGCCAGCAGCTTCGCCGGGACTCTACCAAGCGACGAGCAGTACTTC.

This chain connects TRBV6-5 to TRBJ2-5; TRBD1 aligns across 10 bases. V gave up 2 bases and J gave up 5 bases; unmatched junction bases: 5. The CDR3 spans 15 residues. Germline CDR1 is MNHEY and CDR2 is SVGAGI. The CDR3 DNA sequence: TGTGCCAGCAGTTACATGGGACAGGGGAAGGAGACCCAGTACTTC. Its protein is CASSYMGQGKETQYF.

The chain employs TRBV18 and TRBJ1-5; tentative D call: TRBD1 (6 bases). V was pared by 7 bases and J by 6 bases, with 16 bases between. This CDR3 is 14 amino acids long. In germline, CDR1 is KGHSH, CDR2 LQKENI. The CDR3 region is CASFLGRGGQPQHF. For the CDR3, the DNA is TGTGCCAGCTTCCTGGGCAGGGGCGGTCAGCCCCAGCATTTT.

This clone turned up a few times. The rearrangement links TRBV7-2 to TRBJ1-6, with 10 nucleotides matching TRBD1. The CDR3 is 18 residues long. J gave up 4 bases and V 6 bases, and 12 bases lay outside the gene matches. The germline CDR1 and CDR2 sequences are SGHTA and FQGNSA. The CDR3 bases are TGTGCCAGCAGTTCGAGGACAGGGGGAGGCCCATATAATTCACCCCTCCACTTT. The encoded protein is CASSSRTGGGPYNSPLHF. Filled out from reference TRBV7-2 and TRBJ1-6, the complete variable domain reads GAGVSQSPSNKVTEKGKDVELRCDPISGHTALYWYRQSLGQGLEFLIYFQGNSAPDKSGLPSDRFSAERTGGSVSTLTIQRTQQEDSAVYLCASSSRTGGGPYNSPLHFGNGTRLTVT.

The chain carries TRBV7-3 and TRBJ2-1; 9 bases align to TRBD2. Per germline, CDR1 SGHTA and CDR2 FQGTGA. CDR3 length: 15 residues. Trimming at V came to 8 bases and at J to 8 bases, leaving 13 bases not matched to a gene. CDR3 protein: CASARRAGGQDEQFF. The CDR3 DNA reads as TGTGCCAGCGCCCGCCGGGCGGGGGGGCAGGATGAGCAGTTCTTC.

The chain uses TRBV7-6 and TRBJ1-3; 7 bases are shared with TRBD1. The CDR3 has 16 residues. The V gene's germline CDR1 is SGHVS and CDR2 FNYEAQ. V shed 4 bases, J shed 0 bases, and the junction held 6 bases outside the gene matches. The CDR3 loop reads CASSSMGQSSGNTIYF. The CDR3 DNA is TGTGCCAGCAGCTCGATGGGACAGAGCTCTGGAAACACCATATATTTT.

The chain joins TRBV5-6 to TRBJ2-2; 14 bases agree with TRBD2. CDR1 SGHDT and CDR2 YYEEEE come from the germline V gene. CDR3 length: 18 amino acids. V shed 3 bases, J shed 4 bases, and the junction held 8 bases outside the gene matches. This CDR3 reads CASSWTSGGYESTGELFF. The CDR3 DNA follows: TGTGCCAGCAGCTGGACTAGCGGGGGGTACGAGAGCACCGGGGAGCTGTTTTTT.

The rearrangement uses TRBV7-2 and TRBJ2-1; D may match TRBD1 or TRBD2 (6 bases each). The CDR3 runs to 16 residues. The germline CDR1 and CDR2 sequences are SGHTA and FQGNSA. The V gene lost 2 bases and the J gene lost 6 bases, with 17 bases spanning the gap. The CDR3 DNA sequence: TGTGCCAGCAGCTTATTACGTGGGGGCGGGATCAATGAGCAGTTCTTC. It yields the protein CASSLLRGGGINEQFF. Combining the CDR3 with reference TRBV7-2 and TRBJ2-1 gives the whole variable domain GAGVSQSPSNKVTEKGKDVELRCDPISGHTALYWYRQSLGQGLEFLIYFQGNSAPDKSGLPSDRFSAERTGGSVSTLTIQRTQQEDSAVYLCASSLLRGGGINEQFFGPGTRLTVL.

Only a few counts were recorded for this clone. The V and J genes are TRBV20-1 and TRBJ1-4; D ambiguous. The V end was cut by 2 bases, the J end by 6 bases, with 4 bases between. The germline CDR1 and CDR2 sequences are DFQATT and SNEGSKA (reference sequence). The CDR3 covers 11 residues. The CDR3: CSARRDEKLFF. The CDR3 DNA sequence: TGCAGTGCTAGACGGGATGAAAAACTGTTTTTT.

This clone was seen once. The chain couples TRBV5-8 to TRBJ1-5, with D possibly matching TRBD1 (5 bases). This CDR3 comprises 17 residues. Trimming stripped 4 bases from V and 0 bases from J, with 17 bases between. Per germline, CDR1 SGHTS and CDR2 YDEGEE. The CDR3 nucleotides read TGTGCCAGCAGCCACGGGACGTCAGGGTATAGCAATCAGCCCCAGCATTTT. Its protein product is CASSHGTSGYSNQPQHF.

The chain employs TRBV30 and TRBJ1-6; no reliable D call. The V end was cut by 3 bases, the J end by 9 bases, with 12 bases between. Germline CDR1 is GTSNPN and CDR2 is SVGIG (reference sequence). The CDR3 consists of 13 residues. CDR3 amino acids: CAWRWAGSSPLHF. As DNA, the CDR3 is TGTGCCTGGAGGTGGGCGGGGTCTTCACCCCTCCACTTT.

The chain recombines TRBV7-2 with TRBJ1-6; TRBD1 agrees at 9 bases. The length of the CDR3 is 14 residues. Trimming cost V 4 bases and J 9 bases; bases outside gene matches: 4. From germline, CDR1 is SGHTA and CDR2 FQGNSA. CDR3 bases: TGTGCCAGCAGCTCACGGGACAGGGTTTCACCCCTCCACTTT. This translates into CASSSRDRVSPLHF.

The CDR3: CAISTTDGGGYEQYF. CDR3 coding DNA: TGTGCCATCAGTACTACGGACGGAGGGGGTTACGAGCAGTACTTC. This rearrangement joins TRBV10-3 to TRBJ2-7, with D possibly called TRBD1 or TRBD2 (6 bases each). Trimming removed 5 bases at V and 4 bases at J, with 18 bases between. CDR1 and CDR2 from the germline V gene are ENHRY and SYGVKD. This CDR3 is 15 amino acids long.

V is TRBV7-9 and J is TRBJ1-5; TRBD1 is a possible D gene (6 bases). Per the germline V gene, CDR1 is SEHNR and CDR2 is FQNEAQ (reference sequence). V lost 5 bases and J 5 bases, leaving 13 bases between the germline ends. This CDR3 is built from 14 residues. CDR3 sequence reads: CASSRGGVDQPQHF. CDR3 nucleotides: TGTGCCAGCAGCCGAGGGGGGGTCGATCAGCCCCAGCATTTT.

J is TRBJ1-3 and V is TRBV7-9, with D maybe TRBD1 (5 bases). Trimming stripped 4 bases from V and 4 bases from J, with 11 bases between. CDR1 and CDR2 (germline): SEHNR, FQNEAQ (reference sequence). The CDR3 extends over 14 amino acids. CDR3 loop: CASSSRAGGNTIYF. CDR3 bases: TGTGCCAGCAGCTCCCGGGCAGGGGGAAACACCATATATTTT.

This clone was detected a few times. V and J are TRBV5-4 and TRBJ2-3, with D perhaps matching TRBD2 (6 bases). The V gene's germline CDR1 is SGHNT and CDR2 YYREEE (reference sequence). The CDR3 spans 13 residues. V gave up 1 base and J gave up 5 bases, with 8 bases separating them. The CDR3 spells CASSLYGGDTQYF. CDR3 DNA: TGTGCCAGCAGCTTGTACGGGGGAGATACGCAGTATTTT. Supplemented by reference TRBV5-4 and TRBJ2-3, the full variable domain reads ETGVTQSPTHLIKTRGQQVTLRCSSQSGHNTVSWYQQALGQGPQFIFQYYREEENGRGNFPPRFSGLQFPNYSSELNVNALELDDSALYLCASSLYGGDTQYFGPGTRLTVL.

This clone was found once. The V call is TRBV7-2, the J call TRBJ2-3; D may be TRBD2 (7 bases). The germline V gene has CDR1 SGHTA and CDR2 FQGNSA. With 1 base removed from V and 4 bases from J, the gap between germline ends came to 15 bases. CDR3 length equals 16 residues. CDR3 bases: TGTGCCAGCAGCTTAGGAGGGGGGGCGCATTCAGATACGCAGTATTTT. Protein: CASSLGGGAHSDTQYF.

The gene calls are TRBV5-1 and TRBJ1-5; D gene ambiguous. CDR1 and CDR2 from the germline V gene are SGHRS and YFSETQ. This CDR3 has 15 residues. The V end lost 0 bases, the J end lost 7 bases, and 14 bases lay between the germline ends. For the CDR3, the DNA is TGCGCCAGCAGCTTGGATGGAGGAAACGAACAGCCCCAGCATTTT. Translated, it gives CASSLDGGNEQPQHF.

The chain recombines TRBV29-1 with TRBJ1-1; tentative D call: TRBD1 (5 bases). The CDR3 length is 12 residues. V was trimmed by 7 bases and J by 1 base, leaving 10 bases between them. Germline-derived CDR1 and CDR2 are SQVTM and ANQGSEA. The CDR3 reads CSARGTNTEAFF. DNA of the CDR3: TGCAGCGCCCGGGGGACGAACACTGAAGCTTTCTTT.

The V and J genes are TRBV10-3 and TRBJ2-1; D possibly corresponds to TRBD1 (6 bases). The CDR3 has 15 residues. V shed 2 bases and J shed 5 bases, with 13 bases lying between them. The germline CDR1 and CDR2 sequences are ENHRY and SYGVKD. In DNA, the CDR3 is TGTGCCATCAGTGAGCCGACCCGGACAGACAATGAGCAGTTCTTC. Protein: CAISEPTRTDNEQFF.

The chain employs TRBV15 and TRBJ2-5, with a weak D call TRBD1 (6 bases). Trimming stripped 7 bases from V and 0 bases from J, with 9 bases between. Germline V gene lookup returns CDR1 LNHNV and CDR2 YYDKDF (reference sequence). This CDR3 contains 13 residues. CDR3 bases: TGTGCCACCACCGGGACATACCAAGAGACCCAGTACTTC. Amino acids: CATTGTYQETQYF. Supplemented by reference TRBV15 and TRBJ2-5, the full variable domain reads DAMVIQNPRYQVTQFGKPVTLSCSQTLNHNVMYWYQQKSSQAPKLLFHYYDKDFNNEADTPDNFQSRRPNTSFCFLDIRSPGLGDTAMYLCATTGTYQETQYFGPGTRLLVL.

This clone was found once. This chain connects TRBV6-5 to TRBJ1-1, with TRBD1 as a possible D gene (5 bases). This CDR3 is built from 15 residues. The ends were cut back, 2 bases at V and 1 base at J, with 11 bases in the middle. Germline lookup yields CDR1 MNHEY and CDR2 SVGAGI. As DNA, the CDR3 is TGTGCCAGCAGTTACGGGGCGGGGTGGAACACTGAAGCTTTCTTT. Amino acids: CASSYGAGWNTEAFF.

The V and J genes are TRBV6-6 and TRBJ2-5; a possible D gene is TRBD2 (6 bases). The J call could be wrong; TRBJ2-7 is a better fit for the DNA end. CDR1 and CDR2 (germline): MNHNY, SVGAGI (reference sequence). The CDR3 consists of 14 residues. The CDR3 DNA sequence: TGTGCCAGCAGTTACGGGGACTCTTCCTACGAGCAGTACTTC. Translated, it gives CASSYGDSSYEQYF.

The chain employs TRBV7-2 and TRBJ1-2; maybe TRBD1 (6 bases). This CDR3 spans 14 amino acids. The V gene's germline CDR1 is SGHTA and CDR2 FQGNSA. V dropped 5 bases and J dropped 7 bases, with 17 bases sitting between them. CDR3 sequence (DNA): TGTGCCAGCAGCAGTCTACAGGGACGGGGTGGCTACACCTTC. This codes for CASSSLQGRGGYTF. Full variable domain (outside the CDR3, taken from reference TRBV7-2 and TRBJ1-2): GAGVSQSPSNKVTEKGKDVELRCDPISGHTALYWYRQSLGQGLEFLIYFQGNSAPDKSGLPSDRFSAERTGGSVSTLTIQRTQQEDSAVYLCASSSLQGRGGYTFGSGTRLTVV.

This chain's CDR3 is CASSRLPSGGAGEQFF. In nucleotides, the CDR3 is TGTGCCAGCAGCCGCCTCCCTAGCGGGGGGGCGGGTGAGCAGTTCTTC. The chain recombines TRBV14 with TRBJ2-1; 12 nucleotides align to TRBD2. This CDR3 spans 16 amino acids. The germline V gene encodes CDR1 SGHDN and CDR2 FVKESK. V lost 4 bases and J lost 9; bases outside the gene matches: 10.

The CDR3 loop is CASSSSNSGDYGYTF. CDR3 coding DNA: TGTGCCAGCAGCTCCTCCAATTCGGGGGACTATGGCTACACCTTC. This chain connects TRBV6-5 to TRBJ1-2; D perhaps matches TRBD1 (5 bases). Germline V gene data show CDR1 as MNHEY and CDR2 as SVGAGI. V was clipped by 6 bases and J by 3 bases, with 17 bases between them. The CDR3 is 15 residues long.

This clone was recorded once. A much more abundant neighbour one base away suggests this may be a read error. The chain joins TRBV28 to TRBJ1-5; D is undetermined. The CDR3 loop spans 12 amino acids. CDR1 and CDR2 from the germline V gene are MDHEN and SYDVKM. The CDR3 bases are TGTGCCGGCAGTTTATTTCGCGCACCCCAGCATTTT. Translation gives CAGSLFRAPQHF.

This chain joins TRBV18 and TRBJ2-7; possibly TRBD1 for D (6 bases). The CDR3 contains 15 residues. Germline CDR1 reads KGHSH; CDR2 reads LQKENI. Trimming cost V 2 bases and J 1 base, with 12 bases left between them. DNA of the CDR3: TGTGCCAGCTCACCAGGGCCAGGGGATTCCTACGAGCAGTACTTC. Its translation is CASSPGPGDSYEQYF.

The chain has TRBV5-1 and TRBJ1-2; TRBD1 matches at 8 bases. V trimming: 2 bases; J trimming: 8 bases; junction bases outside the gene matches: 11. The CDR3 runs 15 residues. Germline values: CDR1 SGHRS, CDR2 YFSETQ. CDR3 amino acids: CASSFSTGQGGGYTF. Here the CDR3 DNA reads TGCGCCAGCAGCTTTTCTACCGGACAGGGAGGCGGCTACACCTTC.